Detailed here is one TCR beta chain. As yet, its antigen is unknown. This specimen belongs to a study of T cell responses to AZD1222 COVID-19 vaccine. Overall study findings and caveats: Distributed over spike, vaccine-associated CD4 TCRs predominated at 160-218 and 743-854. Just a handful of people given AZD1222 tested seropositive at baseline. Variant regions that are unmutated are reportedly the target of nearly half of spike-specific TCRs. Repertoires were sampled only after the peak T cell response.

Measured with immunoSEQ multiplex PCR; TCRdb has only the in-frame clones, and not every one. The table records 100,000 to 150,000 clones, around 90% of them present only once. The CDR3 runs 19 residues. The V segment lost 4 bases and the J segment 7 bases; nucleotides outside the gene matches: 14. Germline CDR1 is SNHLY and CDR2 is FYNNEI. The sequenced sample was peripheral blood, obtained on day 0 of AZD1222 vaccination. The receptor comes from an adult in good health. The rearrangement links TRBV2 to TRBJ2-1, with 15 bases identical to TRBD2. As DNA, the CDR3 is TGTGCCAGCAGTGGGACTAGCGGGGGGGCCGTGTTAGGATTGAATGAGCAGTTCTTC. The encoded protein is CASSGTSGGAVLGLNEQFF.